The 5 T cell receptor beta chains below were found in one sample sequenced in a study of blood T cell repertoires in COVID-19 (TCRdb year 2020). Libraries were prepared through the immunoSEQ multiplex PCR assay. In TCRdb, the immuneACCESS table is reduced to in-frame sequences with V and J assigned. These tables do not hold every clone; where another copy was compared, an unresolved V gene accounts for under half, and the others remain unexplained. The sample table contains approximately 300,000 clones; only one count was recorded for 70% to 90% of them. The leading ten clones occupy about 6% of the sample. The specimen was peripheral blood. These receptors were obtained from a woman in her 50s with COVID-19, enrolled during active disease.

This clone was seen just once. The genes are TRBV6-2 or TRBV6-3 and TRBJ2-7, with TRBD2 matching over 10 bases. Germline CDR1 MNHEY, CDR2 SVGEGT. The CDR3 has 15 residues. V dropped 5 bases and J dropped 2; count of bases not matched to a gene: 6. CDR3 sequence: CASSRSGRGAYEQYF. The CDR3, as DNA: TGTGCCAGCAGTCGCAGCGGGAGGGGAGCCTACGAGCAGTACTTC.

The rearrangement links TRBV4-3 to TRBJ2-7; weak D call: TRBD2 (6 bases). This CDR3 spans 13 amino acids. The V end lost 10 bases, the J end lost 2 bases, and 15 bases lay between the germline ends. Germline V gene data show CDR1 as LGHNA and CDR2 as YSLEER. CDR3 bases: TGCGCCACCCATGGCGGGGAACCCTACGAGCAGTACTTC. Its protein product is CATHGGEPYEQYF.

The chain has TRBV9 and TRBJ2-6; 10 bases align to TRBD2. The germline V gene encodes CDR1 SGDLS and CDR2 YYNGEE. Trimming cost V 7 bases and J 2 bases; bases outside gene matches: 0. CDR3 size: 14 residues. CDR3 sequence: CASGLAAGANVLTF. The CDR3 bases are TGTGCCAGCGGACTAGCGGCTGGGGCCAACGTCCTGACTTTC.

The J gene is TRBJ1-1, the V gene TRBV5-1; D remains unclear. V dropped 1 base and J dropped 0 bases, with 4 bases sitting between them. CDR1 is SGHRS and CDR2 is YFSETQ in the germline V gene. The CDR3 length is 13 residues. The CDR3 DNA reads as TGCGCCAGCAGCTTGCGGGTGAACACTGAAGCTTTCTTT. This gives the protein CASSLRVNTEAFF.

This clone was picked up one time. The chain employs TRBV27 and TRBJ2-1, with D possibly matching TRBD2 (7 bases). Germline lookup yields CDR1 MNHEY and CDR2 SMNVEV (reference sequence). The germline V and J ends were trimmed by 3 bases and 0 bases, with 18 bases remaining between them. The CDR3 runs to 18 residues. This CDR3 reads CASSFRLGGGSSYNEQFF. DNA of the CDR3: TGTGCCAGCAGTTTCAGGCTTGGGGGCGGGAGCTCCTACAATGAGCAGTTCTTC.